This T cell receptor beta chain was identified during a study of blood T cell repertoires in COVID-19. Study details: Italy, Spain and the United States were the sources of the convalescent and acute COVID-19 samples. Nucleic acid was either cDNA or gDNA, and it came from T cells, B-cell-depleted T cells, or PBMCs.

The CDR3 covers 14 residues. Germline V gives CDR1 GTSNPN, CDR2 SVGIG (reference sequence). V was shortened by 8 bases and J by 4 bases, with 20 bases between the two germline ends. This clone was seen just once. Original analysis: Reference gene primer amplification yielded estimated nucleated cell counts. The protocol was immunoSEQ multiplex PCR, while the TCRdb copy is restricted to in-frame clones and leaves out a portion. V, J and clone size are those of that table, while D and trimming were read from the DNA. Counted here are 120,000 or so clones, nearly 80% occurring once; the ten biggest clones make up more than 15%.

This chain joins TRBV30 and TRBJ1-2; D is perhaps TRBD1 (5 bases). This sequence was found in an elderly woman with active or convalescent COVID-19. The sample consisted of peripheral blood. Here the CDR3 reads CAREWTGGTYGYTF. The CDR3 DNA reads TGTGCCAGGGAGTGGACCGGGGGAACCTATGGCTACACCTTC.